The clone carrying this TCR beta chain was detected only a few times. This record belongs to a study of blood T cells in healthy people across ages. A J-beta primer mix and a sample-barcoded 5' primer were used in a second PCR of about 7 to 12 cycles. TCRdb redid the calling of the 5' RACE reads with MiXCR, one entry per CDR3 protein. Of 580,000 or so distinct CDR3 sequences in the sample, more than 45% were seen once. The specimen sequenced was blood. This sequence originates from an older man in good health.

In DNA, the CDR3 is TGCGCCAGCAGCCAAGATTTCAGGGGGCAGAGGGAGCAGTACTTC. Protein product: CASSQDFRGQREQYF. The chain combines TRBV4-3 with TRBJ2-4, with TRBD1 matching over 8 bases. The CDR3 length is 15 residues. CDR1 LGHNA and CDR2 YSLEER come from the germline V gene. Trimming at V came to 0 bases and at J to 13 bases, leaving 11 bases not matched to a gene.